A single sample is the source of the 20 T cell receptor beta chains below, sequenced in a study of Tregs in tolerant kidney transplant recipients. The data were produced by immunoSEQ multiplex PCR, yet TCRdb's version contains in-frame clones alone and is incomplete. In total, the table holds 6,000 or so clones. Recipients received nonmyeloablative bone marrow transplants from related graft donors, with transient mixed chimerism. The material was CD4+ T cells from blood (PBMCs), obtained 6 months after the transplant. These receptors were collected from a human patient who received a combined kidney and bone marrow transplant. Some T cells may originate from the graft donor.

Its frequency marks this clone as medium-sized. The read is 3 residues too short to cover the CDR3 end, so that end is filled in from the germline J gene. V usage is TRBV10-1 and J usage is TRBJ1-5; 7 bases align to TRBD1. The CDR3 has 16 amino acids. Germline V gene sequence: CDR1 WNHNN, CDR2 SYGVQD (reference sequence). V was clipped by 7 bases and J by 2 bases; unmatched bases: 11. The CDR3 spells CASIRGQPIGNQPQHF. The sequenced part of the CDR3 DNA is TGCGCCAGCATAAGGGGACAGCCGATCGGCAATCAGCCC.

Concerning this clone itself: The read stops 3 residues short of the end of the CDR3; the missing end is completed from the germline J gene. This chain joins TRBV19 and TRBJ1-2; the D gene is possibly TRBD1 (6 bases). V lost 8 bases to trimming and J lost 6 bases, with 22 bases between them. This CDR3 is 15 amino acids long. CDR1 and CDR2 (germline): LNHDA, SQIVND (reference sequence). The sequenced part of the CDR3 DNA is TGTGCCAGTTCTCTCGGGCAGGGGACCGTCGATGGC. This sequence encodes CASSLGQGTVDG. The entire CDR3 reads CASSLGQGTVDGYTF.

A word on this clone: Sequencing ends 3 residues short of the CDR3 end; the germline J gene provides the rest. The chain combines TRBV5-1 with TRBJ1-6, with D possibly matching TRBD1 (6 bases). V dropped 2 bases and J dropped 6 bases, with 15 bases sitting between them. Germline V gene data show CDR1 as SGHRS and CDR2 as YFSETQ. The CDR3 length is 16 residues. CDR3 DNA (partial): TGCGCCAGCAGCTTTACTGCCGGGACACCTAATTCACCC. Protein product: CASSFTAGTPNSP. The full CDR3 protein is CASSFTAGTPNSPLHF.

Of note for this clone: The read ends 3 residues early relative to the CDR3; the germline J gene fills the gap. The chain is built from TRBV11-2 and TRBJ2-3; tentatively, D is TRBD2 (6 bases). Germline CDR1 is SGHAT and CDR2 is FQNNGV. The CDR3 is 15 amino acids. Trimming stripped 4 bases from V and 8 bases from J, with 19 bases between. The CDR3 sequence: CASSSSQRAPGTQYF. The sequenced part of the CDR3 DNA is TGTGCCAGCAGCTCGTCCCAGCGGGCCCCGGGTACG.

A note on this clone: The CDR3 extends 3 residues past the end of the read, so its final part is completed from the germline J gene. The chain carries TRBV29-1 and TRBJ2-5, with TRBD1 matching over 10 bases. Germline CDR1 reads SQVTM; CDR2 reads ANQGSEA. CDR3 length: 14 amino acids. Unmatched junction bases numbered 2, after V lost 1 base and J lost 3 bases. The CDR3 protein is CSVEGQGAKETQYF. The covered CDR3 bases are TGCAGCGTTGAAGGACAGGGGGCTAAAGAGACC.

With regard to this clone: Coverage ceases 3 residues before the CDR3 finishes, and the germline J gene fills in the end. The chain links TRBV6-1 to TRBJ1-5, with D maybe TRBD1 (5 bases). Germline CDR1 and CDR2: MNHNS and SASEGT. The CDR3 length is 14 residues. V lost 2 bases and J 4 bases, leaving 9 bases between the germline ends. This chain's CDR3 is CASSENRFNQPQHF. The CDR3 DNA, read in part, is TGTGCCAGCAGTGAAAACAGGTTTAATCAGCCC.

Points on this clone: The CDR3 end is not reached by the read, which stops 3 residues before it; the germline J gene fills it in. The rearrangement uses TRBV5-1 and TRBJ1-6; TRBD1 matches 9 bases. V lost 3 bases to trimming and J lost 8 bases; unmatched junction nucleotides: 6. Germline V gene data show CDR1 as SGHRS and CDR2 as YFSETQ. CDR3 length equals 15 residues. CDR3 loop: CASSSGQGDYSPLHF. Incomplete CDR3 DNA: TGCGCCAGCAGCTCGGGACAGGGTGATTATTCACCC.

About this clone: The CDR3 end falls 3 residues outside the read, so it is completed with the germline J gene. The chain links TRBV29-1 to TRBJ2-3, with a possible D match to TRBD1 (6 bases). V was cut by 4 bases and J by 6 bases, with 11 bases left in between. Per the germline V gene, CDR1 is SQVTM and CDR2 is ANQGSEA. This CDR3 comprises 12 residues. The chain's CDR3 is CSVGQGTDTQYF. CDR3 bases read: TGCAGCGTTGGTCAGGGGACCGATACG.

With regard to this clone: The read comes to an end 3 residues before the CDR3 does, leaving the germline J gene to fill in the end. The genes are TRBV18 and TRBJ1-5; possibly TRBD1 for D (5 bases). CDR1 KGHSH and CDR2 LQKENI come from the germline V gene. V shed 1 base and J shed 7 bases, with 14 bases lying between them. This CDR3 comprises 15 residues. CDR3 amino acids: CASSPQAGRRQPQHF. The part of the CDR3 DNA that was read is TGTGCCAGCTCACCACAGGCAGGGCGTCGACAGCCC.

Notes on this clone: The CDR3 end lies 3 residues beyond the end of the read and is filled in from the germline J gene. The V gene is TRBV11-3, the J gene TRBJ2-1; the D gene is possibly TRBD2 (6 bases). The CDR3 extends over 13 amino acids. The germline CDR1 and CDR2 sequences are SGHNT and YENEEA. Trimming pared 4 bases from V and 9 bases from J, leaving 13 bases between. The CDR3 region is CASSWGLDAEQFF. The part of the CDR3 DNA that was read is TGTGCCAGCAGCTGGGGACTGGACGCTGAG.

Comment on this clone: The CDR3 end is not reached by the read, which stops 3 residues before it; the germline J gene fills it in. This chain connects TRBV7-3 to TRBJ2-3; D remains unclear. The CDR3 length is 13 residues. CDR1 is SGHTA, CDR2 FQGTGA, per germline. V lost 2 bases and J lost 2, with 5 bases in between. The DNA read from the CDR3 is TGTGCCAGCAGCTTACAGGTCACAGATACG. As protein: CASSLQVTDT. The CDR3 as a whole reads CASSLQVTDTQYF. The full variable domain, completed using reference TRBV7-3 and TRBJ2-3, is GAGVSQTPSNKVTEKGKYVELRCDPISGHTALYWYRQSLGQGPEFLIYFQGTGAADDSGLPNDRFFAVRPEGSVSTLKIQRTERGDSAVYLCASSLQVTDTQYFGPGTRLTVL.

A remark on this clone: The CDR3 end is not reached by the read, which stops 3 residues before it; the germline J gene fills it in. V is TRBV20-1 and J is TRBJ2-7; D is possibly TRBD1 (6 bases). Trimming shortened V by 2 bases and J by 5 bases, and 10 bases separated the two germline ends. CDR3 size: 12 residues. Germline V gene lookup returns CDR1 DFQATT and CDR2 SNEGSKA (reference sequence). The CDR3 bases that were read are TGCAGTGCTAGAAGGGGGAGTCACGAG. This translates into CSARRGSHE. The complete CDR3 reads CSARRGSHEQYF.

This clone is classed as medium-sized by frequency. The observed sequence ends 3 residues before the CDR3 terminus, with the missing tail filled in from the germline J gene. This sequence joins TRBV7-3 and TRBJ2-6; TRBD1 aligns across 7 bases. The junction had 6 bases not matched to a gene; V was cut back by 4 bases and J by 0 bases. The CDR3 covers 17 residues. Germline CDR1 SGHTA, CDR2 FQGTGA. CDR3 bases read: TGTGCCAGCAGCTGGGGACAGTTCGACTCTGGGGCCAACGTC. It translates to CASSWGQFDSGANV. The full CDR3 is CASSWGQFDSGANVLTF.

This clone is called medium-sized based on its frequency. The read halts 3 residues ahead of the CDR3 end, with the missing end drawn from the germline J gene. The chain employs TRBV20-1 and TRBJ1-4; perhaps TRBD1 as D (6 bases). Per germline, CDR1 DFQATT and CDR2 SNEGSKA (reference sequence). V was pared by 3 bases and J by 6 bases, with 23 bases between. This CDR3 has 17 amino acids. The CDR3 loop reads CSAREQGFRLGDEKLFF. The part of the CDR3 DNA that was read is TGCAGTGCTAGGGAGCAGGGGTTTCGTCTGGGGGATGAAAAA.

This clone is identified as medium-sized from frequency. The CDR3 end falls 3 residues outside the read, so it is completed with the germline J gene. The rearrangement links TRBV6-2 or TRBV6-3 to TRBJ2-7, with D tentatively TRBD1 (5 bases). V was shortened by 7 bases and J by 3 bases, with 13 bases between the two germline ends. This CDR3 contains 13 residues. Looked up from germline, CDR1 is MNHEY and CDR2 is SVGEGT. CDR3 DNA, as far as it was read: TGTGCCAGCACCTCCAGGACAAGCTACGAG. This gives the protein CASTSRTSYE. The full CDR3 is CASTSRTSYEQYF.

Comments on this clone: The missing CDR3 end, 3 residues past where the read stops, is filled in from the germline J gene. The chain joins TRBV11-2 to TRBJ2-1; the match to TRBD2 covers 7 bases. The length of the CDR3 is 15 residues. Germline assignment: CDR1 SGHAT and CDR2 FQNNGV. After removal of 2 bases from V and 9 bases from J, the junction contained 10 bases not matched to a gene. The CDR3 sequence: CASSLTGGGVGEQFF. The covered CDR3 bases are TGTGCCAGCAGCTTAACGGGAGGCGGGGTCGGTGAG.

For this clone: The CDR3 goes on 3 residues after the read ends, and that part is filled in from the germline J gene. The genes are TRBV20-1 and TRBJ2-4; TRBD2 might be the D (6 bases). From germline, CDR1 is DFQATT and CDR2 SNEGSKA (reference sequence). This CDR3 spans 14 amino acids. Trimming shortened V by 3 bases and J by 1 base, and 10 bases separated the two germline ends. The sequenced part of the CDR3 DNA is TGCAGTGCTAGGCGCGGGGAGGCCAAAAACATT. This codes for CSARRGEAKNI. The complete CDR3 reads CSARRGEAKNIQYF.

To note about this clone: The CDR3 end is not reached by the read, which stops 3 residues before it; the germline J gene fills it in. The rearrangement uses TRBV5-4 and TRBJ1-6; 7 nucleotides match TRBD1. Germline CDR1 is SGHNT and CDR2 is YYREEE (reference sequence). CDR3 length: 13 amino acids. The J segment lost 8 bases and the V segment lost 4 bases, leaving 3 bases of the junction unmatched. The sequenced part of the CDR3 DNA is TGTGCCAGCAGCGTAGACAGGGATTCACCC. This codes for CASSVDRDSP. The entire CDR3 protein is CASSVDRDSPLHF.

To note about this clone: The DNA ends 3 residues before the CDR3 does, and the rest of the CDR3 is filled in from the germline J gene. The chain uses TRBV5-1 and TRBJ1-1, with 12 nucleotides matching TRBD1. Trimming took 4 bases from V and 6 from J; bases not matched to a gene: 4. The CDR3 is 14 residues long. Germline V lookup: CDR1 SGHRS, CDR2 YFSETQ. The CDR3 DNA, read in part, is TGCGCCAGCAGCCCCCGGGACAGGGGGCCTGAA. Amino acid sequence: CASSPRDRGPE. The whole CDR3 sequence reads CASSPRDRGPEAFF. The full variable domain, in which reference TRBV5-1 and TRBJ1-1 provide the parts outside the CDR3, is KAGVTQTPRYLIKTRGQQVTLSCSPISGHRSVSWYQQTPGQGLQFLFEYFSETQRNKGNFPGRFSGRQFSNSRSEMNVSTLELGDSALYLCASSPRDRGPEAFFGQGTRLTVV.

For this clone: The read falls 3 residues short of the CDR3 end, and the missing part is taken from the germline J gene. This chain uses TRBV2 with TRBJ2-1; 8 positions match TRBD2. V gave up 1 base and J gave up 6 bases; unmatched junction bases: 8. The CDR3 runs 16 residues. CDR1 and CDR2 from the germline V gene are SNHLY and FYNNEI. CDR3 sequence: CASSEESSGPLNEQFF. CDR3 bases read: TGTGCCAGCAGTGAAGAGTCTAGCGGGCCCCTCAATGAG. Full variable domain (missing parts from reference TRBV2 and TRBJ2-1): EPEVTQTPSHQVTQMGQEVILRCVPISNHLYFYWYRQILGQKVEFLVSFYNNEISEKSEIFDDQFSVERPDGSNFTLKIRSTKLEDSAMYFCASSEESSGPLNEQFFGPGTRLTVL.